Many counts were recorded for the clone carrying this T cell receptor beta chain. Antigen: not known. This specimen belongs to a study of CD8 T cells in ankylosing spondylitis. Whole-study findings and limits: What seemed typical of ankylosing spondylitis blood was a TCR beta motif built from 8 or 9 highly homologous variants. Researchers report that disease-linked clones proved CD8+ and relatively rare in peripheral blood.

CDR3 length: 16 residues. The ends lost 1 base at V and 3 bases at J; junction bases unmatched: 5. The V gene's germline CDR1 is DFQATT and CDR2 SNEGSKA (reference sequence). TCRdb itself ran the 5' RACE reads through MiXCR, one entry per CDR3 protein. The sample shows under 450,000 distinct CDR3 sequences, approximately 17% of them seen only once. The TCR sequence derives from a male donor with ankylosing spondylitis. The source material was blood, either unsorted or a sorted T cell fraction (not recorded which). The V call is TRBV20-1, the J call TRBJ2-1; 11 bases line up with TRBD2. CDR3 DNA: TGCAGTGCTAGAGCCCGACTAGCGGGAAACTACAATGAGCAGTTCTTC. This gives the protein CSARARLAGNYNEQFF.